These 16 T cell receptor beta chains were all obtained from the same sample, sequenced in a study of spatial heterogeneity in lung cancer. Whole-study results and caveats: Expanded intratumoral alpha and beta TCR counts tracked tumor mutation counts.

Time point defined: sample taken at primary tumor resection. These receptors' antigens are unknown. TCRdb reprocessed the 5' RACE reads via MiXCR and lists one record per CDR3 protein. The data show thousands of distinct CDR3 sequences, 10% to 11% seen once. The input for sequencing was lung tumor tissue, taken at surgery. The receptors come from a male donor with early-stage non-small cell lung cancer.

This clonotype was seen more than once but under ten times. The chain has TRBV12-5 and TRBJ2-5, with TRBD1 matching 8 bases. Germline V CDR1 and CDR2: LGHNT, FRNRAP. Trimming removed 4 bases from V and 5 bases from J; junction bases left unmatched: 9. This CDR3 spans 15 amino acids. CDR3 protein: CASGSGQGNGETQYF. In DNA form, the CDR3 reads TGTGCTAGTGGTTCCGGACAGGGCAACGGGGAGACCCAGTACTTC. Complete variable domain (other parts from reference TRBV12-5 and TRBJ2-5): DARVTQTPRHKVTEMGQEVTMRCQPILGHNTVFWYRQTMMQGLELLAYFRNRAPLDDSGMPKDRFSAEMPDATLATLKIQPSEPRDSAVYFCASGSGQGNGETQYFGPGTRLLVL.

A note on this clonotype: Germline and junction disagree at one end, which may indicate a read error. This rearrangement joins TRBV12-3 or TRBV12-4 to TRBJ1-1; 9 bases are a match to TRBD1. This CDR3 is 14 amino acids long. The CDR3 sequence: CVSRYTGGLTEAFF. In DNA, the CDR3 is TGTGTCAGCAGATACACAGGGGGCCTCACTGAAGCTTTCTTT.

The rearrangement links TRBV19 to TRBJ1-5; D ambiguous. Germline V CDR1 and CDR2: LNHDA, SQIVND (reference sequence). Trimming cost V 8 bases and J 6 bases, with 14 bases left between them. The length of the CDR3 is 13 residues. The CDR3 DNA reads as TGTGCCAGTTGCGAAAGGGCCGGTCAGCCCCAGCATTTT. Translation gives CASCERAGQPQHF.

V and J are TRBV6-2 or TRBV6-3 and TRBJ2-3; 7 bases are a match to TRBD1. The CDR3 is made up of 14 amino acids. Per germline, CDR1 MNHEY and CDR2 SVGEGT. J lost 5 bases, V lost 5 bases, and 7 bases had no gene match. This CDR3 is CASSPQGSGDTQYF. The CDR3 DNA is TGTGCCAGCAGTCCACAGGGGTCGGGAGATACGCAGTATTTT.

This clonotype was seen a few times. The chain carries TRBV2 and TRBJ2-7; no definite D call. The CDR3 is 10 amino acids. V lost 7 bases, J lost 3 bases, and 4 bases lay in between. Germline assignment: CDR1 SNHLY and CDR2 FYNNEI. CDR3 bases: TGTGCCAGCATGGACTACGAGCAGTACTTC. It encodes CASMDYEQYF.

This clonotype is categorized as medium-sized. This chain links TRBV29-1 with TRBJ2-6; tentatively, D is TRBD2 (6 bases). Trimming pared 4 bases from V and 0 bases from J, leaving 16 bases between. The CDR3 length is 17 residues. Germline CDR1 reads SQVTM; CDR2 reads ANQGSEA. The CDR3 sequence: CSVVLSDGSSGANVLTF. CDR3 nucleotide sequence: TGCAGCGTTGTATTATCCGACGGGAGCTCTGGGGCCAACGTCCTGACTTTC.

The chain is built from TRBV5-4 and TRBJ1-2; D is uncertain. The germline V gene has CDR1 SGHNT and CDR2 YYREEE (reference sequence). The CDR3 has 12 amino acids. V was cut by 0 bases and J by 4 bases, with 4 bases left in between. The CDR3 region is CASSLEAYGYTF. The CDR3 coding sequence is TGTGCCAGCAGCTTGGAGGCCTATGGCTACACCTTC.

This clonotype was counted only a few times. The CDR3 carries no conserved terminal phenylalanine or tryptophan, so it likely arises from a read error. CDR3 in amino acids: CASSSGVGGKVNEQFV. The DNA for the CDR3 is TGCGCCAGCAGCTCTGGCGTTGGGGGCAAGGTAAATGAGCAGTTCGTC. The chain combines TRBV5-1 with TRBJ2-1, with D tentatively TRBD1 (6 bases). The CDR3 loop spans 16 amino acids. From germline, CDR1 is SGHRS and CDR2 YFSETQ. Trimming removed 3 bases from V and 7 bases from J, with 20 bases in between.

This clonotype was counted a single time. This clone may be a read error of a much larger clone one base away. The final CDR3 position lacks the conserved phenylalanine or tryptophan, pointing to a likely read error. The rearrangement joins TRBV6-5 to TRBJ2-5; 7 bases match TRBD1. Unmatched junction bases numbered 4, after V lost 6 bases and J lost 6 bases. The CDR3 has 12 residues. Germline CDR1 is MNHEY and CDR2 is SVGAGI. CDR3 sequence reads: CASRTGLKTQYL. CDR3 bases: TGTGCCAGCAGGACAGGGTTGAAGACCCAGTACCTC.

This clonotype is judged medium-sized. This rearrangement joins TRBV7-2 to TRBJ2-3, with D tentatively TRBD2 (6 bases). This CDR3 comprises 15 residues. The V and J ends lost 8 bases and 0 bases respectively, with 15 bases between them. Per the germline V gene, CDR1 is SGHTA and CDR2 is FQGNSA. Here the CDR3 reads CASEEGDSSTDTQYF. The CDR3 DNA reads TGTGCCAGCGAAGAAGGGGACTCCAGCACAGATACGCAGTATTTT.

This sequence joins TRBV14 and TRBJ2-3; TRBD1 is a possible D gene (5 bases). CDR3 size: 15 residues. Germline V gene sequence: CDR1 SGHDN, CDR2 FVKESK. Trimming removed 1 base from V and 2 bases from J, with 10 bases in between. The CDR3 sequence: CASSQGRAPTDTQYF. CDR3 nucleotide sequence: TGTGCCAGCAGCCAAGGCAGGGCACCCACAGATACGCAGTATTTT. Supplemented by reference TRBV14 and TRBJ2-3, the full variable domain reads EAGVTQFPSHSVIEKGQTVTLRCDPISGHDNLYWYRRVMGKEIKFLLHFVKESKQDESGMPNNRFLAERTGGTYSTLKVQPAELEDSGVYFCASSQGRAPTDTQYFGPGTRLTVL.

This clonotype is a singleton in its sample. This may be a read error: a much more frequent sequence differs by one nucleotide. The gene calls are TRBV7-8 and TRBJ2-5; D ambiguous. Germline CDR1 is SGHVS and CDR2 is FQNEAQ. The CDR3 length is 11 residues. The V end was cut by 8 bases, the J end by 7 bases, with 11 bases between. The CDR3 nucleotides are TGTGCCAGCGTCGGTAGGAGGACCCAGTACTTC. Translating it yields CASVGRRTQYF.

This clonotype is classed as medium-sized. The rearrangement links TRBV6-1 to TRBJ1-1, with TRBD1 matching over 7 bases. J gave up 8 bases and V 4 bases, and 7 bases lay outside the gene matches. Germline V gives CDR1 MNHNS, CDR2 SASEGT. This CDR3 is 13 amino acids long. CDR3 sequence: CASSGQGGLEAFF. CDR3 nucleotides: TGTGCCAGCAGTGGACAGGGAGGATTAGAAGCTTTCTTT.

This clonotype came up a few times. This chain joins TRBV20-1 and TRBJ2-3, with D tentatively TRBD1 (7 bases). Per the germline V gene, CDR1 is DFQATT and CDR2 is SNEGSKA (reference sequence). The CDR3 has 15 residues. The V and J ends lost 3 bases and 3 bases respectively, with 16 bases between them. The DNA of the CDR3 is TGCAGTGCTAGGGAGGCAGGGGGGCCGACAGATACGCAGTATTTT. Protein sequence: CSAREAGGPTDTQYF.

J is TRBJ1-1 and V is TRBV5-1, with TRBD1 identical over 7 bases. V shed 5 bases, J shed 0 bases, and the junction held 4 bases outside the gene matches. CDR1 and CDR2 (germline): SGHRS, YFSETQ. CDR3 length: 14 residues. CDR3 sequence reads: CASRTGAVNTEAFF. The DNA for the CDR3 is TGCGCCAGCAGAACAGGGGCTGTGAACACTGAAGCTTTCTTT.

This clonotype came up a few times. The chain joins TRBV4-3 to TRBJ2-1; D is unresolved. The germline CDR1 and CDR2 sequences are LGHNA and YSLEER. Trimming removed 4 bases from V and 0 bases from J, with 10 bases in between. The CDR3 has 15 residues. CDR3 sequence reads: CASSPDTYSYNEQFF. CDR3 sequence (DNA): TGCGCCAGCAGCCCCGACACTTACTCCTACAATGAGCAGTTCTTC.